These 3 T cell receptor beta chains share one sample of origin, sequenced in a study of T cells after yellow fever vaccination. MiXCR, applied by TCRdb to the 5' RACE reads, yields one record per CDR3 protein. The sample contains about 160,000 distinct CDR3 sequences, about 7% of which appear only once. This specimen consisted of CD4+ T cells sorted from PBMCs, obtained about 5 days after the first yellow fever vaccination. The receptors originated from a man aged 18 to 30 who received the YFV17D yellow fever vaccine.

Turning to this clonotype: This may come from a read error, since a much larger clone is one base off. The genes are TRBV6-2 or TRBV6-3 and TRBJ2-2; weak D call: TRBD2 (6 bases). Germline-derived CDR1 and CDR2 are MNHEY and SVGEGT. Trimming pared 7 bases from V and 6 bases from J, leaving 21 bases between. There are 16 residues in the CDR3. In DNA form, the CDR3 reads TGTGCCAGCACTCGACACGGGCTCTCGGGGGCCGGGGAGCTGTTTTTT. Translating it yields CASTRHGLSGAGELFF.

This chain uses TRBV24-1 with TRBJ1-2; 10 nucleotides match TRBD1. Germline V lookup: CDR1 KGHDR, CDR2 SFDVKD. V shed 4 bases and J 8 bases; nucleotides not matched to a gene: 9. This CDR3 has 15 amino acids. CDR3: CATSESGTGVDGYTF. CDR3 nucleotide sequence: TGTGCCACCAGTGAATCCGGGACAGGGGTCGACGGCTACACCTTC.

The chain has TRBV5-1 and TRBJ2-6; 7 bases line up with TRBD2. Germline V lookup: CDR1 SGHRS, CDR2 YFSETQ. CDR3 size: 16 residues. V dropped 0 bases and J dropped 0; count of bases not matched to a gene: 0. In DNA, the CDR3 is TGCGCCAGCAGCTTGGGGGAGGGCTCTGGGGCCAACGTCCTGACTTTC. Its translation: CASSLGEGSGANVLTF.